The 29 T cell receptor beta chains below all came from one sample that was sequenced in a study of T-cell memory formation after mild COVID-19. TCRdb analysed the 5' RACE reads with MiXCR anew, one entry per CDR3 protein. This sample has around 300,000 distinct CDR3 sequences, with approximately 8.4% found just once. Sequenced sample: PBMCs or a T cell subset sorted from them (not recorded which). All receptors come from a man between 18 and 35 years old who had mild COVID-19 (a few samples of this study predate the infection). Cell type and time point are not known.

This clonotype was counted a few times. V and J are TRBV4-3 and TRBJ2-3; 8 bases line up with TRBD2. The CDR3 is made up of 15 amino acids. From germline, CDR1 is LGHNA and CDR2 YSLEER. V was clipped by 1 base and J by 3 bases; unmatched bases: 3. As DNA, the CDR3 is TGCGCCAGCAGCCAAGCCAGCGGGGGAACAGATACGCAGTATTTT. This encodes CASSQASGGTDTQYF.

The table lists this clonotype with a few counts. The chain uses TRBV5-1 and TRBJ1-1, with D perhaps TRBD1 (6 bases). Germline V gives CDR1 SGHRS, CDR2 YFSETQ. This CDR3 comprises 14 residues. V was pared by 5 bases and J by 1 base, with 12 bases between. Here the CDR3 reads CASRVGTSNTEAFF. The CDR3 DNA sequence: TGCGCCAGCAGAGTCGGGACATCGAACACTGAAGCTTTCTTT.

The chain joins TRBV12-3 or TRBV12-4 to TRBJ2-2; 8 nucleotides match TRBD1. The CDR3 runs to 16 residues. V shed 3 bases, J shed 8 bases, and the junction held 11 bases outside the gene matches. The CDR3 nucleotides read TGTGCCAGCAGTTTTGGAGGGACAGGAGGCTGGGGGGAGCTGTTTTTT. This translates into CASSFGGTGGWGELFF.

J is TRBJ2-1 and V is TRBV5-4; unclear D gene. CDR1 and CDR2 from the germline V gene are SGHNT and YYREEE (reference sequence). The CDR3 runs 14 residues. V was trimmed by 4 bases and J by 6 bases, leaving 14 bases between them. The CDR3 loop is CASSPEPSGNEQFF. CDR3 in DNA: TGTGCCAGCAGCCCCGAGCCTAGTGGCAATGAGCAGTTCTTC. Full variable domain (remainder filled in from reference TRBV5-4 and TRBJ2-1): ETGVTQSPTHLIKTRGQQVTLRCSSQSGHNTVSWYQQALGQGPQFIFQYYREEENGRGNFPPRFSGLQFPNYSSELNVNALELDDSALYLCASSPEPSGNEQFFGPGTRLTVL.

A remark on this clonotype: This may come from a read error, since a much larger clone is one base off. The CDR3 end shows no conserved phenylalanine or tryptophan, and so a read error is likely. The chain uses TRBV14 and TRBJ1-2; D not resolved. Germline values: CDR1 SGHDN, CDR2 FVKESK. Trimming shortened V by 3 bases and J by 8 bases, and 16 bases separated the two germline ends. CDR3 length: 14 residues. CDR3 DNA: TGTGCCAGCAGCCATCGGCCGAATCCAGAAGGCTACACCTTA. Translating it yields CASSHRPNPEGYTL.

This clonotype has at least ten counts. The rearrangement joins TRBV27 to TRBJ1-5; 7 bases line up with TRBD1. This CDR3 comprises 15 residues. The germline CDR1 and CDR2 sequences are MNHEY and SMNVEV (reference sequence). V gave up 6 bases and J gave up 5 bases; unmatched junction bases: 10. The CDR3 region has the DNA TGTGCCAGCAGCCCACTGGGACAGTTTTATCAGCCCCAGCATTTT. Its protein is CASSPLGQFYQPQHF.

This chain uses TRBV29-1 with TRBJ1-6; no reliable D call. In germline, CDR1 is SQVTM, CDR2 ANQGSEA. This CDR3 contains 11 residues. Deletions cut 4 bases from V and 7 bases from J, with 5 bases between. The CDR3 DNA sequence: TGCAGCGTTGGGTGGAATTCACCCCTCCACTTT. Translating it yields CSVGWNSPLHF.

This clonotype has a count of ten or more. The chain couples TRBV4-2 to TRBJ2-5; D assignment may be TRBD1 or TRBD2 (5 bases each). Germline V gene sequence: CDR1 LGHNA, CDR2 YNFKEQ. Trimming removed 3 bases from V and 3 bases from J, with 11 bases in between. The CDR3 runs to 14 residues. This CDR3 is CASSQGDAEETQYF. CDR3 DNA: TGTGCCAGCAGCCAGGGGGACGCGGAAGAGACCCAGTACTTC.

This clonotype was seen a few times. This chain links TRBV19 with TRBJ1-2; a possible D gene is TRBD1 (5 bases). The germline V and J ends were trimmed by 5 bases and 8 bases, with 12 bases remaining between them. Germline V lookup: CDR1 LNHDA, CDR2 SQIVND (reference sequence). The CDR3 sequence is 12 residues long. The chain's CDR3 is CASSSGGVGYTF. In DNA, the CDR3 is TGTGCCAGTAGTTCGGGAGGGGTCGGCTACACCTTC.

This CDR3 is CASSPVNSYEQYF. The CDR3 DNA reads TGTGCCAGCAGCCCGGTCAACTCCTACGAGCAGTACTTC. The chain employs TRBV12-3 or TRBV12-4 and TRBJ2-7; no clear D. This CDR3 is built from 13 residues. V was trimmed by 6 bases and J by 0 bases, leaving 9 bases between them.

This rearrangement joins TRBV5-1 to TRBJ1-1; TRBD1 matches at 8 bases. The length of the CDR3 is 16 residues. Germline V gene lookup returns CDR1 SGHRS and CDR2 YFSETQ. V was pared by 4 bases and J by 0 bases, with 8 bases of the junction left unmatched. The DNA for the CDR3 is TGCGCCAGCAGCCGTCCAGGGGGCTCCATGAACACTGAAGCTTTCTTT. It translates to CASSRPGGSMNTEAFF.

This clonotype occurred once. The chain recombines TRBV5-4 with TRBJ1-2; no definite D call. Trimming shortened V by 3 bases and J by 6 bases, and 15 bases separated the two germline ends. This CDR3 region has 14 residues. Germline V gene sequence: CDR1 SGHNT, CDR2 YYREEE (reference sequence). CDR3 nucleotide sequence: TGTGCCAGCAGCTCCCCTGGAGGGAATAATGGCTACACCTTC. Translated: CASSSPGGNNGYTF.

Only a few counts were recorded for this clonotype. The chain combines TRBV20-1 with TRBJ2-2; D could derive from TRBD1 or TRBD2 (5 bases each). CDR1 is DFQATT, CDR2 SNEGSKA, per germline (reference sequence). This CDR3 is 16 amino acids long. With 4 bases removed from V and 2 bases from J, the gap between germline ends came to 17 bases. The CDR3 DNA sequence: TGCAGTGCTAAAGACTACCGGGACCCTAACACCGGGGAGCTGTTTTTT. Translation: CSAKDYRDPNTGELFF.

This clonotype has a handful of counts. This sequence joins TRBV27 and TRBJ2-7; no reliable D call. The germline V and J ends were trimmed by 4 bases and 6 bases, with 10 bases remaining between them. There are 12 residues in the CDR3. Looked up from germline, CDR1 is MNHEY and CDR2 is SMNVEV (reference sequence). The CDR3 DNA reads as TGTGCCAGCAGTTCAGGATCTTTCGAGCAGTACTTC. Translating gives CASSSGSFEQYF.

The chain carries TRBV18 and TRBJ2-5; the match to TRBD2 covers 9 bases. The V gene end was trimmed by 1 base and the J gene end by 5 bases; junction bases not matched to a gene: 2. CDR1 and CDR2 (germline): KGHSH, LQKENI. This CDR3 has 14 amino acids. In DNA form, the CDR3 reads TGTGCCAGCTCACCACAGGGACTAGCTGAGACCCAGTACTTC. As protein: CASSPQGLAETQYF.

The gene calls are TRBV27 and TRBJ2-1; 8 bases match TRBD1. V shed 6 bases and J 4 bases; nucleotides not matched to a gene: 11. The CDR3 covers 16 residues. CDR1 MNHEY and CDR2 SMNVEV come from the germline V gene (reference sequence). CDR3 region: CASSDVLGTGYNEQFF. The DNA of the CDR3 is TGTGCCAGCAGCGATGTGCTTGGGACAGGTTACAATGAGCAGTTCTTC.

This clonotype showed up just a few times. For the CDR3, the DNA is TGTGCCAGCAGCTTAAGGGAGGGTGACACTGAAGCTTTCTTT. Its translation: CASSLREGDTEAFF. V gene TRBV7-2 combines with J gene TRBJ1-1; D gene uncertain. The V and J ends lost 2 bases and 3 bases respectively, with 10 bases between them. Germline loops: CDR1 SGHTA, CDR2 FQGNSA. The CDR3 runs to 14 residues.

This clonotype was seen more than once but under ten times. The J gene is TRBJ2-2, the V gene TRBV5-1, with TRBD1 matching 9 bases. This CDR3 comprises 16 residues. Losses at the gene ends were 3 bases for V and 4 bases for J; bases not matched to a gene: 7. Germline assignment: CDR1 SGHRS and CDR2 YFSETQ. The CDR3 loop reads CASSWGDRDITGELFF. In DNA, the CDR3 is TGCGCCAGCAGCTGGGGGGACAGGGATATCACCGGGGAGCTGTTTTTT. Filled out from reference TRBV5-1 and TRBJ2-2, the complete variable domain reads KAGVTQTPRYLIKTRGQQVTLSCSPISGHRSVSWYQQTPGQGLQFLFEYFSETQRNKGNFPGRFSGRQFSNSRSEMNVSTLELGDSALYLCASSWGDRDITGELFFGEGSRLTVL.

This clonotype showed up just a few times. The chain uses TRBV11-2 and TRBJ2-7; a weak D match, TRBD2 (6 bases). V was pared by 5 bases and J by 2 bases, with 7 bases between. The CDR3 contains 12 residues. Germline CDR1 reads SGHAT; CDR2 reads FQNNGV. The DNA of the CDR3 is TGTGCCAGCAGCGGGGGGACCTACGAGCAGTACTTC. Its protein product is CASSGGTYEQYF.

The chain is built from TRBV6-2 or TRBV6-3 and TRBJ2-7, with D tentatively TRBD1 (6 bases). The V gene's germline CDR1 is MNHEY and CDR2 SVGEGT. Trimming stripped 6 bases from V and 0 bases from J, with 15 bases between. This CDR3 has 15 residues. The CDR3 loop reads CASSYRVAGSYEQYF. CDR3 in DNA: TGTGCCAGCAGCTACAGGGTTGCGGGCTCCTACGAGCAGTACTTC.

CDR3 loop: CASSLEGARDTQYF. CDR3 DNA sequence: TGTGCCAGCAGCTTAGAGGGGGCTAGAGATACGCAGTATTTT. This chain connects TRBV7-2 to TRBJ2-3; 7 bases are a match to TRBD1. CDR1 is SGHTA, CDR2 FQGNSA, per germline. This CDR3 region has 14 residues. Trimming removed 1 base from V and 5 bases from J; junction bases left unmatched: 3.

This sequence joins TRBV7-6 and TRBJ2-3, with D uncertain. The CDR3 loop spans 15 amino acids. The V gene's germline CDR1 is SGHVS and CDR2 FNYEAQ. Trimming took 1 base from V and 1 from J, leaving 9 bases between them. CDR3 loop: CASSLGVTGTDTQYF. In DNA form, the CDR3 reads TGTGCCAGCAGCTTAGGGGTGACGGGCACAGATACGCAGTATTTT. Combining the CDR3 with reference TRBV7-6 and TRBJ2-3 gives the whole variable domain GAGVSQSPRYKVTKRGQDVALRCDPISGHVSLYWYRQALGQGPEFLTYFNYEAQQDKSGLPNDRFSAERPEGSISTLTIQRTEQRDSAMYRCASSLGVTGTDTQYFGPGTRLTVL.

Relative to its sample, this clonotype is medium-sized (0.01 to 0.1%). The rearrangement joins TRBV7-2 to TRBJ2-5; maybe TRBD2 (7 bases). The CDR3 loop spans 17 amino acids. CDR1 and CDR2 from the germline V gene are SGHTA and FQGNSA. V lost 5 bases to trimming and J lost 0 bases, with 19 bases between them. The CDR3 DNA is TGTGCCAGCAGCCCGCGCGGGGGAGGGGGGTACCAAGAGACCCAGTACTTC. Its translation: CASSPRGGGGYQETQYF.

This chain uses TRBV10-2 with TRBJ2-5; D may correspond to TRBD1 or TRBD2 (6 bases each). Germline lookup yields CDR1 WSHSY and CDR2 SAAADI. V shed 6 bases and J shed 3 bases, with 23 bases lying between them. This CDR3 region has 17 residues. Here the CDR3 DNA reads TGCGCCAGCAGGAACCCCCTGGAGGGGGGACACAAAGAGACCCAGTACTTC. It translates to CASRNPLEGGHKETQYF.

In its sample, this clonotype was seen a few times. This chain links TRBV11-2 with TRBJ1-3; D gene uncertain. The CDR3 length is 13 residues. The germline V gene has CDR1 SGHAT and CDR2 FQNNGV. V lost 5 bases to trimming and J lost 2 bases, with 7 bases between them. DNA of the CDR3: TGTGCCAGCAGCCCGCCAGCTGGAAACACCATATATTTT. Residues: CASSPPAGNTIYF.

In this sample, this clonotype turned up a few times. V and J are TRBV6-1 and TRBJ1-5, with D tentatively TRBD1 (6 bases). Trimming took off 3 bases at V and 5 bases at J, with 8 bases between the two ends. This CDR3 contains 13 residues. Germline CDR1 is MNHNS and CDR2 is SASEGT. As DNA, the CDR3 is TGTGCCAGCAGTGACGCAGGGGATCAGCCCCAGCATTTT. Its translation is CASSDAGDQPQHF.

This clonotype appeared a few times. V and J are TRBV9 and TRBJ1-1; D gene uncertain. V lost 3 bases, J lost 1 base, and 7 bases lay in between. The germline CDR1 and CDR2 sequences are SGDLS and YYNGEE. The CDR3 is made up of 13 amino acids. The CDR3: CASSANPNTEAFF. CDR3 nucleotides: TGTGCCAGCAGCGCAAACCCGAACACTGAAGCTTTCTTT.

This clonotype has a handful of counts. The rearrangement uses TRBV20-1 and TRBJ2-1; 8 bases align to TRBD2. CDR1 and CDR2 from the germline V gene are DFQATT and SNEGSKA (reference sequence). The trim removed 2 bases at V and 3 bases at J, leaving 3 bases unmatched. This CDR3 contains 14 residues. The CDR3 DNA reads TGCAGTGCTAGACGGGGGGGCTACTACAATGAGCAGTTCTTC. Protein sequence: CSARRGGYYNEQFF.

This clonotype was picked up a small number of times. The chain employs TRBV15 and TRBJ2-5, with D perhaps TRBD1 (6 bases). Trimming removed 1 base at V and 4 bases at J, with 10 bases between. Germline assignment: CDR1 LNHNV and CDR2 YYDKDF (reference sequence). This CDR3 region has 14 residues. The CDR3 region has the DNA TGTGCCACCAGCAGAGCTAGACAGGCAGAGACCCAGTACTTC. It encodes CATSRARQAETQYF.